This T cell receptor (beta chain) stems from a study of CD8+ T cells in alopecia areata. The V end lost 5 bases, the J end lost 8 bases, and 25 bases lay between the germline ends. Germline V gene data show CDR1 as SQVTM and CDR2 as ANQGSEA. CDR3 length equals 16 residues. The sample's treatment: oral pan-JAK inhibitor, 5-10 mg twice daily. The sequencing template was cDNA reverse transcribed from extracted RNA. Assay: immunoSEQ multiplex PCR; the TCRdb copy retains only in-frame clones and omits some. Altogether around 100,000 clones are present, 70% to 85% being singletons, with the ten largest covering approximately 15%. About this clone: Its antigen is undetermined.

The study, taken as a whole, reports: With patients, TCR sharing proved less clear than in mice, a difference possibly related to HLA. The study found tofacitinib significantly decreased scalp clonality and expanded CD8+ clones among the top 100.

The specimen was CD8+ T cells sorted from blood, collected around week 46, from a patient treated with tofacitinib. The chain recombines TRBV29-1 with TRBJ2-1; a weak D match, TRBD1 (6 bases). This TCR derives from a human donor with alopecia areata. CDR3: CSVQGRQDRIGDEQFF. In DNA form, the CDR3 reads TGCAGCGTTCAAGGAAGACAGGATAGAATTGGTGATGAGCAGTTCTTC.